This TCR beta chain was retrieved from a study of beta chain features in type 1 diabetes. About this clone: The antigen remains unidentified.

Trimming removed 4 bases from V and 7 bases from J; junction bases left unmatched: 2. This CDR3 spans 14 amino acids. Germline assignment: CDR1 SGHTA and CDR2 FQGTGA. The entirety of the isolated RNA underwent reverse transcription, so expressed TCRB transcripts were sequenced. TCRdb's table, derived via immunoSEQ multiplex PCR, lists solely in-frame clones and lacks some. The table has 330,000 or so clones, around 19% seen once; the top ten hold about 0.044%. General study findings and limits: VDJ junctions from type 1 diabetes patients carried fewer insertions and larger deletions.

The TCR sequence derives from a woman in her late teens or twenties in good health. The chain joins TRBV7-3 to TRBJ2-3; 13 bases line up with TRBD2. Sequences were obtained from naive CD4+ T cells from blood. CDR3 DNA: TGTGCCAGCAGCTCGGGACTAGCGGGGAATACGCAGTATTTT. Translating gives CASSSGLAGNTQYF.